This T cell receptor (beta chain) originates from a study of blood T cell repertoires in COVID-19. Study information: T cells, B-cell-depleted T cells, or PBMCs supplied cDNA or gDNA.

Trimming removed 0 bases at V and 8 bases at J, with 13 bases between. The CDR3 runs 14 residues. CDR1 SGDLS and CDR2 YYNGEE come from the germline V gene. Produced via immunoSEQ multiplex PCR; TCRdb's table is partial and in-frame only. The sample holds 150,000 to 200,000 clones; 85% to 90% are singletons and the top ten take about 10%. The receptor comes from a woman aged 60 to 75 with COVID-19, enrolled during active disease. The chain couples TRBV9 to TRBJ2-3; D is ambiguous. The sequenced material came from peripheral blood. The CDR3 is CASSVAPELGTQYF. The CDR3 nucleotides are TGTGCCAGCAGCGTAGCTCCTGAGCTAGGTACGCAGTATTTT.